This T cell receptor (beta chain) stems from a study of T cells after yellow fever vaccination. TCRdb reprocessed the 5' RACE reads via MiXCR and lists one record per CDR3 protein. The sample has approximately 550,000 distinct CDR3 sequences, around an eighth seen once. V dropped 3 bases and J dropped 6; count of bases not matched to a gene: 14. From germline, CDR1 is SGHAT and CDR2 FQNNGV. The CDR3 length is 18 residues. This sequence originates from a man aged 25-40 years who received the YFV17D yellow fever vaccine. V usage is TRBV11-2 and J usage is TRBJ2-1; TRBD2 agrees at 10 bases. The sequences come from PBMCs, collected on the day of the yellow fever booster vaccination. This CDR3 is CASSFTASGTSALNEQFF. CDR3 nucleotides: TGTGCCAGCAGCTTTACCGCATCCGGGACTAGCGCCCTCAATGAGCAGTTCTTC.